The T cell receptor (beta chain) under discussion was sequenced for a study of monozygotic twins with inflammatory bowel disease. Nested PCRs of around 15 and 10 cycles, two in total, were run on TCRalpha and TCRbeta cDNA. One entry per CDR3 protein, without DNA, is what TCRdb gives after re-calling the 5' RACE reads. The sample table includes 150,000 to 200,000 distinct CDR3 sequences. Details on this clonotype: Its antigen remains unknown.

This CDR3 comprises 17 residues. Study-wide points: Immunosuppressive treatment differences may have increased patient repertoire variability. Clonotypes shared with others were fewer in IBD patients than in healthy twins, especially with disease activity.

The chain links TRBV12-3 or TRBV12-4 to TRBJ2-7; TCRdb designates TRBD2, a call that cannot be tested without DNA. The sequence was collected from a human donor with ulcerative colitis or Crohn's disease, or a healthy co-twin of an affected twin (not recorded which). The sequenced material came from blood. CDR3 residues: CASSPGLAELSLDEQYF.